What follows are 27 T cell receptor beta chains derived from one specimen sequenced in a study of long-term antiretroviral therapy in people with HIV (dated 2022 in TCRdb). The immunoSEQ hsTCRB v3.0 assay was used at survey level resolution for TRB variable region sequencing. Not all clones reach the TCRdb copy of this immuneACCESS table, which keeps in-frame sequences only. Checked studies attribute under half of the gap to unresolved V genes and leave the rest unexplained. The sample contains 36,000 or so clones, almost 85% of them found a single time. The leading ten clones occupy approximately 6.2% of the sample. Sample: unsorted PBMCs, taken 0.6 years after starting antiretroviral therapy. The receptors originated from a young man with HIV.

This CDR3 is CASQTGTANTGELFF. Here the CDR3 DNA reads TGCGCCAGCCAGACCGGGACAGCAAACACCGGGGAGCTGTTTTTT. J is TRBJ2-2 and V is TRBV5-1; 7 bases line up with TRBD1. Germline CDR1 reads SGHRS; CDR2 reads YFSETQ. This CDR3 is 15 amino acids long. V shed 7 bases and J 2 bases; nucleotides not matched to a gene: 8.

This clone occurred once. The CDR3 coding sequence is TGTGCCAGCAGCTTGGGGCTGGTGAGCACAGATACGCAGTATTTT. Amino acids: CASSLGLVSTDTQYF. The V gene is TRBV5-6, the J gene TRBJ2-3; unclear D gene. The CDR3 spans 15 residues. The V and J ends lost 0 bases and 0 bases respectively, with 8 bases between them. Germline values: CDR1 SGHDT, CDR2 YYEEEE.

The chain carries TRBV28 and TRBJ2-1, with a tentative D call TRBD1 (6 bases). V shed 5 bases and J shed 4 bases, with 9 bases lying between them. Germline lookup yields CDR1 MDHEN and CDR2 SYDVKM. This CDR3 comprises 13 residues. CDR3 in amino acids: CASSPDRYNEQFF. CDR3 nucleotides: TGTGCCAGCAGTCCGGACAGATACAATGAGCAGTTCTTC.

CDR3 DNA: TGTGCCAGCAGTACGCCGGGACTAGGTTCGGATGAGCAGTTCTTC. Its translation: CASSTPGLGSDEQFF. The V gene is TRBV6-5, the J gene TRBJ2-1, with TRBD2 identical over 8 bases. V lost 5 bases and J lost 8; bases outside the gene matches: 11. The CDR3 consists of 15 residues. Germline CDR1 is MNHEY and CDR2 is SVGAGI.

This clone appeared a few times. V and J are TRBV27 and TRBJ1-1; D uncertain. Trimming removed 6 bases from V and 5 bases from J, with 13 bases in between. This CDR3 spans 13 amino acids. Germline CDR1 and CDR2: MNHEY and SMNVEV (reference sequence). CDR3: CASRDTGGTEAFF. The CDR3 DNA follows: TGTGCCAGCAGAGACACGGGCGGGACTGAAGCTTTCTTT.

The chain couples TRBV7-2 to TRBJ2-7; D unclear. This CDR3 region has 12 residues. CDR1 and CDR2 (germline): SGHTA, FQGNSA. Trimming stripped 2 bases from V and 3 bases from J, with 5 bases between. The CDR3 sequence: CASSLNNYEQYF. The CDR3 DNA sequence: TGTGCCAGCAGCTTAAACAACTACGAGCAGTACTTC.

The chain is built from TRBV29-1 and TRBJ2-1; possibly TRBD1 or TRBD2 for D (5 bases each). The V end lost 2 bases, the J end lost 8 bases, and 19 bases lay between the germline ends. This CDR3 is built from 15 residues. Germline loops: CDR1 SQVTM, CDR2 ANQGSEA. The CDR3 sequence: CSVEFWEQGSDEQFF. CDR3 bases: TGCAGCGTTGAATTTTGGGAGCAGGGTAGCGATGAGCAGTTCTTC.

V gene TRBV2 combines with J gene TRBJ2-1; 12 bases align to TRBD1. Per germline, CDR1 SNHLY and CDR2 FYNNEI. V lost 4 bases, J lost 9 bases, and 7 bases stayed unmatched. This CDR3 spans 15 amino acids. The CDR3, as DNA: TGTGCCAGCAGTGCTCGGGACAGGGGGCTTGCTGAGCAGTTCTTC. Translation: CASSARDRGLAEQFF.

The chain links TRBV6-1 to TRBJ2-3; no definite D call. The CDR3 is 13 residues long. Germline V gene data show CDR1 as MNHNS and CDR2 as SASEGT. V was shortened by 6 bases and J by 5 bases, with 12 bases between the two germline ends. CDR3 in amino acids: CASSQDPKDTQYF. Written as DNA, the CDR3 is TGTGCCAGCAGCCAGGACCCGAAAGATACGCAGTATTTT.

This clone was detected a few times. This rearrangement joins TRBV29-1 to TRBJ2-7; a weak D match, TRBD1 (6 bases). The CDR3 length is 14 residues. Germline V gives CDR1 SQVTM, CDR2 ANQGSEA. V shed 1 base and J shed 4 bases, with 14 bases lying between them. CDR3 DNA: TGCAGCGTTGAAGTGGACAGCGGTATATACGAGCAGTACTTC. Its translation is CSVEVDSGIYEQYF.

On this clone: The junction departs from the called germline gene at one end, perhaps through a read error. The chain links TRBV5-8 to TRBJ2-3; no reliable D call. The germline CDR1 and CDR2 sequences are SGHTS and YDEGEE. This CDR3 has 14 residues. CDR3: CASSFPSVSETQYF. The CDR3 DNA sequence: TGTGCCAGCAGCTTCCCGTCGGTGTCAGAGACGCAGTATTTT.

This clone was counted only a few times. The chain employs TRBV19 and TRBJ1-3; 7 nucleotides match TRBD1. After removal of 6 bases from V and 0 bases from J, the junction contained 5 bases not matched to a gene. Germline V gene sequence: CDR1 LNHDA, CDR2 SQIVND (reference sequence). The CDR3 is 15 amino acids. DNA for the CDR3: TGTGCCAGTAGCCCGGGGACAGTCTCTGGAAACACCATATATTTT. This encodes CASSPGTVSGNTIYF.

The V gene is TRBV7-2, the J gene TRBJ1-2, with 7 bases fitting TRBD1. Germline V lookup: CDR1 SGHTA, CDR2 FQGNSA. The trim removed 8 bases at V and 1 base at J, leaving 7 bases unmatched. This CDR3 has 14 amino acids. The CDR3: CASSGDSFNYGYTF. As DNA, the CDR3 is TGTGCCAGCTCCGGGGACAGCTTTAACTATGGCTACACCTTC.

This chain uses TRBV6-5 with TRBJ2-3, with 8 positions matching TRBD1. This CDR3 spans 13 amino acids. The trim removed 5 bases at V and 6 bases at J, leaving 4 bases unmatched. The germline CDR1 and CDR2 sequences are MNHEY and SVGAGI. This CDR3 reads CASSHDRGDTQYF. The CDR3, as DNA: TGTGCCAGCAGTCACGACAGGGGCGATACGCAGTATTTT.

This clone has a handful of counts. The chain joins TRBV9 to TRBJ1-3, with a weak D call TRBD1 (5 bases). This CDR3 has 15 amino acids. Germline values: CDR1 SGDLS, CDR2 YYNGEE. Trimming removed 1 base from V and 0 bases from J, with 8 bases in between. The CDR3 reads CASSVTGLSGNTIYF. CDR3 in DNA: TGTGCCAGCAGCGTAACGGGACTCTCTGGAAACACCATATATTTT.

V and J are TRBV5-6 and TRBJ1-2; tentatively, D is TRBD1 (6 bases). The ends were cut back, 2 bases at V and 4 bases at J, with 9 bases in the middle. The CDR3 is made up of 13 amino acids. The V gene's germline CDR1 is SGHDT and CDR2 YYEEEE. This CDR3 is CASSLNRAYGYTF. In DNA, the CDR3 is TGTGCCAGCAGCTTAAACAGGGCCTATGGCTACACCTTC.

V usage is TRBV13 and J usage is TRBJ2-1; D may be TRBD1 (5 bases). The CDR3 consists of 14 residues. Germline-derived CDR1 and CDR2 are PRHDT and FYEKMQ (reference sequence). V lost 6 bases and J lost 7, with 16 bases in between. In DNA, the CDR3 is TGTGCCAGCAGTCCGGGCAGGGTGACGAATGAGCAGTTCTTC. Protein: CASSPGRVTNEQFF.

V gene TRBV7-2 combines with J gene TRBJ2-5, with a tentative D call TRBD1 (5 bases). The CDR3 extends over 14 amino acids. Germline V gene data show CDR1 as SGHTA and CDR2 as FQGNSA. Trimming took off 5 bases at V and 5 bases at J, with 15 bases between the two ends. This CDR3 reads CASSAQGSRETQYF. The CDR3 DNA follows: TGTGCCAGCAGCGCCCAGGGCTCGCGTGAGACCCAGTACTTC.

The V and J genes are TRBV9 and TRBJ2-7; D might be TRBD1 (6 bases). The CDR3 totals 14 residues. V was pared by 0 bases and J by 2 bases, with 9 bases between. The germline CDR1 and CDR2 sequences are SGDLS and YYNGEE. The CDR3 loop reads CASSVEPGAYEQYF. The CDR3 DNA follows: TGTGCCAGCAGCGTAGAGCCAGGGGCCTACGAGCAGTACTTC. The full variable domain, completed using reference TRBV9 and TRBJ2-7, is DSGVTQTPKHLITATGQRVTLRCSPRSGDLSVYWYQQSLDQGLQFLIQYYNGEERAKGNILERFSAQQFPDLHSELNLSSLELGDSALYFCASSVEPGAYEQYFGPGTRLTVT.

Here the CDR3 DNA reads TGTGCCAGCAGCCAAGCTTGGGGTGGTTTTTCCTACGAGCAGTACTTC. This encodes CASSQAWGGFSYEQYF. The chain recombines TRBV4-2 with TRBJ2-7; D call uncertain. The germline V and J ends were trimmed by 1 base and 1 base, with 14 bases remaining between them. Germline V gene sequence: CDR1 LGHNA, CDR2 YNFKEQ. The CDR3 extends over 16 amino acids.

This clone has a handful of counts. J is TRBJ2-7 and V is TRBV5-4; tentatively, D is TRBD2 (6 bases). The CDR3 covers 16 residues. Germline V CDR1 and CDR2: SGHNT, YYREEE (reference sequence). Trimming took off 2 bases at V and 2 bases at J, with 17 bases between the two ends. The CDR3 spells CASSLPPPGLPYEQYF. The CDR3 DNA reads TGTGCCAGCAGCTTACCGCCCCCGGGACTTCCCTACGAGCAGTACTTC.

This clone was found once. V usage is TRBV9 and J usage is TRBJ2-5, with 9 bases fitting TRBD1. CDR1 and CDR2 (germline): SGDLS, YYNGEE. V lost 3 bases to trimming and J lost 4 bases; unmatched junction nucleotides: 4. The CDR3 consists of 14 residues. CDR3 protein: CASSARDRAETQYF. The CDR3 DNA sequence: TGTGCCAGCAGCGCCAGGGACAGGGCAGAGACCCAGTACTTC. Drawing the rest from reference TRBV9 and TRBJ2-5, the complete variable domain is DSGVTQTPKHLITATGQRVTLRCSPRSGDLSVYWYQQSLDQGLQFLIQYYNGEERAKGNILERFSAQQFPDLHSELNLSSLELGDSALYFCASSARDRAETQYFGPGTRLLVL.

The CDR3 reads CASSPQDRGYEQYF. DNA of the CDR3: TGTGCCAGCAGCCCTCAGGACAGGGGGTACGAGCAGTACTTC. V gene TRBV7-2 combines with J gene TRBJ2-7; the match to TRBD1 covers 10 bases. V was pared by 5 bases and J by 4 bases, with 5 bases of the junction left unmatched. Germline lookup yields CDR1 SGHTA and CDR2 FQGNSA. This CDR3 is built from 14 residues.

The rearrangement links TRBV2 to TRBJ1-2; TRBD1 agrees at 7 bases. The CDR3 is 14 residues long. V shed 7 bases, J shed 5 bases, and the junction held 10 bases outside the gene matches. The germline V gene encodes CDR1 SNHLY and CDR2 FYNNEI. The CDR3 here is CASNEQGSEYGYTF. Written as DNA, the CDR3 is TGTGCCAGCAACGAACAGGGGTCGGAGTATGGCTACACCTTC.

The chain links TRBV28 to TRBJ2-7; D is uncertain. This CDR3 has 13 amino acids. Trimming took 5 bases from V and 3 from J, leaving 11 bases between them. Germline V gives CDR1 MDHEN, CDR2 SYDVKM. The CDR3 DNA reads TGTGCCAGCAGTCTGCCAATGGACTACGAGCAGTACTTC. It yields the protein CASSLPMDYEQYF.

This chain links TRBV7-9 with TRBJ2-1; a possible D gene is TRBD2 (5 bases). Germline V lookup: CDR1 SEHNR, CDR2 FQNEAQ (reference sequence). CDR3 length equals 13 residues. The ends were cut back, 5 bases at V and 2 bases at J, with 7 bases in the middle. The CDR3 DNA reads TGTGCCAGCAGCGTCGGGACCTACAATGAGCAGTTCTTC. Translating it yields CASSVGTYNEQFF.

V and J are TRBV18 and TRBJ2-1; tentatively, D is TRBD1 (6 bases). CDR1 is KGHSH, CDR2 LQKENI, per germline. This CDR3 is 13 amino acids long. Trimming pared 4 bases from V and 8 bases from J, leaving 12 bases between. The chain's CDR3 is CASSLPTGYEQFF. CDR3 nucleotide sequence: TGTGCCAGCTCACTACCGACAGGTTATGAGCAGTTCTTC.